Described below is a single TCR beta chain sequence and its context. Its antigen is unidentified. The CDR3 extends over 15 amino acids. The germline V gene has CDR1 SGHDN and CDR2 FVKESK. With 1 base removed from V and 1 base from J, the gap between germline ends came to 10 bases. The sample belongs to a study of OX40 agonist ivuxolimab in advanced cancers. Whole-study findings and limits: Researchers did not establish what antigens the expanded peripheral T cells target.

Libraries were prepared by immunoSEQ multiplex PCR; TCRdb keeps only in-frame clonotypes and omits some of them. The data show about 79,000 clones, with 75% to 95% seen just once and approximately 6.5% held by the top ten. The clonotype was recovered from an adult with an advanced solid tumor such as melanoma, head and neck, liver or kidney cancer. The input for sequencing was CD4+ or CD8+ T cells sorted from blood, taken in a trial of the OX40 agonist ivuxolimab. The V gene is TRBV14, the J gene TRBJ2-5; possibly TRBD1 for D (5 bases). The chain's CDR3 is CASSQGSRVQETQYF. The CDR3 DNA is TGTGCCAGCAGCCAAGGATCCAGGGTCCAAGAGACCCAGTACTTC.